Listed below are T cell receptor beta chains from one sample, sequenced in a study of OX40 agonist ivuxolimab in advanced cancers. The protocol was immunoSEQ multiplex PCR, while the TCRdb copy is restricted to in-frame clones and leaves out a portion. The sample holds 70,000 to 80,000 clones, approximately 86% seen once. Source: CD4+ or CD8+ T cells sorted from blood, taken in a trial of the OX40 agonist ivuxolimab. These receptors were taken from an adult with an advanced solid tumor such as melanoma, head and neck, liver or kidney cancer. Each CDR3 is given without its conserved first and last residue.

v_gene	j_gene	CDR3aa
TRBV7-2	TRBJ2-7	ASSLSVGDEQY
TRBV18	TRBJ1-2	ASSDRSNYGYT
TRBV28	TRBJ2-1	ASKSGGDYNEQF
TRBV30	TRBJ2-2	AWRPAPNANTGELF
TRBV11-2	TRBJ1-2	ASSTGGQNYGYT
TRBV7-8	TRBJ2-1	ASSLPLNSGRSTLF
TRBV29-1	TRBJ1-5	SVETGVNQPQH
TRBV6-1	TRBJ2-7	ASSEWPASAYEQY
TRBV19	TRBJ1-5	ASSIGQYSNQPQH
TRBV14	TRBJ2-3	ASSRSAGADTQY
TRBV7-9	TRBJ2-3	ATSPGTGVFSTDTQY
TRBV19	TRBJ2-3	ASSYLLTGVAADTQY
TRBV11-2	TRBJ2-1	ASSPDPDSRGF
TRBV7-6	TRBJ2-2	ASSPRTGPANTGELF
TRBV6-6	TRBJ2-2	ASSGQAGTGELF
TRBV9	TRBJ2-2	ASSVDGDYTGELF
TRBV6-4	TRBJ1-1	ASSYFPGQGETEAF
TRBV28	TRBJ1-1	ASSLWGRTGAGAEAF
TRBV5-4	TRBJ1-3	ASSFDNGNTIY
TRBV29-1	TRBJ1-2	SVGAGQGLQGYT
TRBV30	TRBJ2-5	AWSVALDQTQY
TRBV30	TRBJ2-1	AWRREASYNEQF
TRBV4-1	TRBJ1-5	ASSQDRQGRQPQH
TRBV5-1	TRBJ2-3	ASSLSGAAALDTQY
TRBV5-1	TRBJ2-3	ASSPGTSDTDTQY
TRBV14	TRBJ2-7	ASSQAGRGVEQY
TRBV4-2	TRBJ2-7	ASSQDQWSYEQY
TRBV18	TRBJ2-7	ASSPQDSFFSYEQY
TRBV7-3	TRBJ2-3	ASSLAGVGDTQY
TRBV2	TRBJ2-3	ASLGLAESTDTQY
TRBV5-4	TRBJ2-1	ASSLDRGLYNEQF
TRBV21-1	TRBJ1-2	ASSKGGKDGYT
TRBV5-1	TRBJ1-2	ASSLVKGAYGYT